This passage covers 11 T cell receptor beta chains from one sample sequenced in a study of regulatory T cells in long-lasting Graves disease. Time point in this sample: newly diagnosed GD, antithyroid drugs for less than 3 months. PBMCs were the source of the RNA used for TCR sequencing. Building the TCR beta libraries relied on iRepertoire HTBI primers, and CDR3 regions underwent Arm-PCR. TCRdb analysed the multiplex PCR reads with MiXCR anew, one entry per CDR3 protein. Among some 340,000 distinct CDR3 sequences, 12% were seen once, and the ten largest hold about 19%. The same data also went into a second study, on T cells in Graves' hyperthyroidism and ophthalmopathy.

The specimen was peripheral blood mononuclear cells (PBMCs), collected at new diagnosis, from a patient treated with antithyroid drugs. These receptors were collected from a woman between 18 and 29 years old with Graves disease.

This chain links TRBV19 with TRBJ2-2; no definite D call. The CDR3 is made up of 13 amino acids. The germline V and J ends were trimmed by 3 bases and 8 bases, with 10 bases remaining between them. From germline, CDR1 is LNHDA and CDR2 SQIVND (reference sequence). CDR3 sequence (DNA): TGTGCCAGTAGTATCAGTTTGTCGGGGGAGCTGTTTTTT. This encodes CASSISLSGELFF.

The V gene is TRBV9, the J gene TRBJ2-5, with D perhaps matching TRBD2 (6 bases). In germline, CDR1 is SGDLS, CDR2 YYNGEE. The CDR3 is 15 residues long. Trimming removed 1 base from V and 4 bases from J, with 14 bases in between. The CDR3 here is CASSVLAGMGETQYF. CDR3 coding DNA: TGTGCCAGCAGCGTACTGGCGGGAATGGGAGAGACCCAGTACTTC.

This clonotype was recorded at least ten times. The J gene is TRBJ2-7, the V gene TRBV20-1; D might be TRBD2 (5 bases). The germline CDR1 and CDR2 sequences are DFQATT and SNEGSKA (reference sequence). This CDR3 region has 15 residues. Trimming stripped 6 bases from V and 1 base from J, with 19 bases between. CDR3 sequence reads: CSAISLLVSSYEQYF. CDR3 bases: TGCAGTGCAATATCCCTACTAGTATCGTCCTACGAGCAGTACTTC.

This clonotype was observed at least ten times. This sequence joins TRBV12-3 or TRBV12-4 and TRBJ2-4, with D unresolved. The CDR3 has 14 amino acids. V was trimmed by 5 bases and J by 3 bases, leaving 11 bases between them. Here the CDR3 DNA reads TGTGCCAGCAGTCCTCCGTCAGGCAAAAACATTCAGTACTTC. Protein sequence: CASSPPSGKNIQYF.

In this sample, this clonotype turned up many times. The gene calls are TRBV6-1 and TRBJ2-3, with TRBD2 as a possible D gene (6 bases). V was shortened by 6 bases and J by 3 bases, with 10 bases between the two germline ends. CDR1 is MNHNS, CDR2 SASEGT, per germline. The CDR3 loop spans 13 amino acids. CDR3 coding DNA: TGTGCCAGCAGACGCGGGGAAACAGATACGCAGTATTTT. This sequence encodes CASRRGETDTQYF.

This clonotype was counted between two and nine times. The chain combines TRBV3-1 with TRBJ2-7; D not resolved. The CDR3 has 11 amino acids. With 5 bases removed from V and 9 bases from J, the gap between germline ends came to 11 bases. Per the germline V gene, CDR1 is LGHDT and CDR2 is YNNKEL (reference sequence). CDR3 DNA sequence: TGTGCCAGCAGCGAATCCGTAAGGCAGTACGTC. Translated: CASSESVRQYV.

This clonotype was recorded at least ten times. V usage is TRBV30 and J usage is TRBJ2-5; D unclear. Trimming took off 5 bases at V and 2 bases at J, with 9 bases between the two ends. CDR1 is GTSNPN, CDR2 SVGIG, per germline (reference sequence). CDR3 length: 12 amino acids. DNA for the CDR3: TGTGCCTGGTCGCCCACACAAGAGACCCAGTACTTC. This translates into CAWSPTQETQYF.

The chain combines TRBV27 with TRBJ1-6; no clear D. Trimming left V 5 bases short and J 7 bases short, with 12 bases between. The germline CDR1 and CDR2 sequences are MNHEY and SMNVEV (reference sequence). This CDR3 comprises 14 residues. The CDR3 nucleotides read TGTGCCAGCAGTCCGCGGGCCGAAAATTCACCCCTCCACTTT. This codes for CASSPRAENSPLHF.

This clonotype was counted between two and nine times. The chain joins TRBV20-1 to TRBJ2-7; 9 positions match TRBD2. After removal of 3 bases from V and 0 bases from J, the junction contained 6 bases not matched to a gene. The CDR3 consists of 15 residues. Germline V gene data show CDR1 as DFQATT and CDR2 as SNEGSKA (reference sequence). The CDR3 sequence is CSASPLAGFSYEQYF. CDR3 coding DNA: TGCAGTGCTAGCCCGCTAGCGGGATTCTCCTACGAGCAGTACTTC.

The gene calls are TRBV4-3 and TRBJ1-1, with D perhaps TRBD1 (6 bases). CDR3 length: 16 amino acids. CDR1 is LGHNA, CDR2 YSLEER, per germline. The V end lost 0 bases, the J end lost 1 base, and 12 bases lay between the germline ends. The CDR3 DNA follows: TGCGCCAGCAGCCAAGAGAACAGGGCGGAGAACACTGAAGCTTTCTTT. The encoded protein is CASSQENRAENTEAFF.

This clonotype was seen repeatedly, ten times or more. The chain joins TRBV7-9 to TRBJ2-3, with a weak D call TRBD1 (6 bases). The length of the CDR3 is 14 residues. Germline CDR1 is SEHNR and CDR2 is FQNEAQ (reference sequence). Trimming stripped 7 bases from V and 4 bases from J, with 15 bases between. CDR3: CASTRGLEPDTQYF. The CDR3 coding sequence is TGTGCCAGCACCAGGGGATTGGAACCAGATACGCAGTATTTT. The entire variable domain, with the rest obtained from reference TRBV7-9 and TRBJ2-3, is as follows: DTGVSQNPRHKITKRGQNVTFRCDPISEHNRLYWYRQTLGQGPEFLTYFQNEAQLEKSRLLSDRFSAERPKGSFSTLEIQRTEQGDSAMYLCASTRGLEPDTQYFGPGTRLTVL.